A single sample is the source of the 7 T cell receptor beta chains below, sequenced in a study of control samples from healthy donors and cancer patients. Data came from immunoSEQ multiplex PCR; TCRdb stores just in-frame clones and leaves some out. The sample consists of around 150,000 clones, approximately 86% of them appearing once. Material: blood. All receptors come from a man aged 18 to 35 in good health.

The rearrangement links TRBV4-2 to TRBJ2-7; 7 nucleotides line up with TRBD1. The germline V gene has CDR1 LGHNA and CDR2 YNFKEQ. J gave up 4 bases and V 0 bases, and 3 bases lay outside the gene matches. The CDR3 spans 14 residues. CDR3 coding DNA: TGTGCCAGCAGCCAAGATGACAGGGTTTACGAGCAGTACTTC. Translating gives CASSQDDRVYEQYF.

The gene calls are TRBV11-2 and TRBJ2-5; D ambiguous. CDR3 length equals 14 residues. Germline V gene sequence: CDR1 SGHAT, CDR2 FQNNGV. Trimming shortened V by 0 bases and J by 3 bases, and 8 bases separated the two germline ends. The CDR3 reads CASSLDHTEETQYF. The DNA for the CDR3 is TGTGCCAGCAGCTTAGATCACACGGAAGAGACCCAGTACTTC.

This sequence joins TRBV6-6 and TRBJ1-6, with 8 bases matching TRBD1. V was clipped by 6 bases and J by 8 bases; unmatched bases: 12. Germline CDR1 MNHNY, CDR2 SVGAGI (reference sequence). The CDR3 has 16 amino acids. Written as DNA, the CDR3 is TGTGCCAGCAGCCCTTTTCCGGGACAGGCCGATTCACCCCTCCACTTT. Its translation: CASSPFPGQADSPLHF.

The chain employs TRBV7-8 and TRBJ2-3, with D possibly being TRBD2 (6 bases). CDR3 size: 16 residues. V gave up 3 bases and J gave up 1 base, with 14 bases separating them. Germline values: CDR1 SGHVS, CDR2 FQNEAQ. The CDR3 DNA follows: TGTGCCAGCAGCTTCCGTTCCGGGGGACGCACAGATACGCAGTATTTT. As protein: CASSFRSGGRTDTQYF.

This clone was detected only once. This chain links TRBV19 with TRBJ1-5; D unclear. The V gene's germline CDR1 is LNHDA and CDR2 SQIVND (reference sequence). The CDR3 has 15 amino acids. V was shortened by 3 bases and J by 0 bases, with 9 bases between the two germline ends. The CDR3 region is CASSIGQFSNQPQHF. CDR3 in DNA: TGTGCCAGTAGTATTGGGCAGTTTAGCAATCAGCCCCAGCATTTT.

The V and J genes are TRBV7-3 and TRBJ2-1; 11 positions match TRBD2. Trimming at V came to 5 bases and at J to 7 bases, leaving 7 bases not matched to a gene. The germline gives CDR1 SGHTA, CDR2 FQGTGA. The CDR3 totals 15 residues. The chain's CDR3 is CASSDGTSGKNEQFF. The DNA of the CDR3 is TGTGCCAGCAGCGATGGGACTAGCGGAAAGAATGAGCAGTTCTTC.

V usage is TRBV27 and J usage is TRBJ2-7; D may be TRBD2 (5 bases). V lost 0 bases and J 0 bases, leaving 12 bases between the germline ends. Looked up from germline, CDR1 is MNHEY and CDR2 is SMNVEV (reference sequence). The CDR3 contains 16 residues. CDR3 sequence (DNA): TGTGCCAGCAGTTTATCGGTTCGGGGTAGCTCCTACGAGCAGTACTTC. Its translation: CASSLSVRGSSYEQYF.